This T cell receptor (beta chain) appears in the sequencing data of a study of shared clonotypes between healthy human individuals. Sequencing was performed with immunoSEQ multiplex PCR; in TCRdb, only in-frame clones are kept and a portion is missing. The data hold 780,000 or so clones, with around 70% observed a single time. All donors were healthy HIV-negative adults lacking recent acute infections or vaccinations. The V end was cut by 5 bases, the J end by 4 bases, with 20 bases between. The CDR3 length is 17 residues. From germline, CDR1 is SEHNR and CDR2 FQNEAQ (reference sequence). Points on this clone: What it binds is unknown.

General observations from the study: Naive CD4 clonotypes overlapped across a handful of donors at around 4.8%.

The sequence was collected from a woman aged 30 to 39 in good health. V is TRBV7-9 and J is TRBJ1-4; possibly TRBD1 for D (5 bases). Sequenced material: memory CD4+ T cells sorted from blood. Subset of the sample: CD45RA-negative fraction. The CDR3 nucleotides are TGTGCCAGCAGCCCCCCGTTCGCCGGGACGGGTAATGAAAAACTGTTTTTT. Its translation: CASSPPFAGTGNEKLFF.